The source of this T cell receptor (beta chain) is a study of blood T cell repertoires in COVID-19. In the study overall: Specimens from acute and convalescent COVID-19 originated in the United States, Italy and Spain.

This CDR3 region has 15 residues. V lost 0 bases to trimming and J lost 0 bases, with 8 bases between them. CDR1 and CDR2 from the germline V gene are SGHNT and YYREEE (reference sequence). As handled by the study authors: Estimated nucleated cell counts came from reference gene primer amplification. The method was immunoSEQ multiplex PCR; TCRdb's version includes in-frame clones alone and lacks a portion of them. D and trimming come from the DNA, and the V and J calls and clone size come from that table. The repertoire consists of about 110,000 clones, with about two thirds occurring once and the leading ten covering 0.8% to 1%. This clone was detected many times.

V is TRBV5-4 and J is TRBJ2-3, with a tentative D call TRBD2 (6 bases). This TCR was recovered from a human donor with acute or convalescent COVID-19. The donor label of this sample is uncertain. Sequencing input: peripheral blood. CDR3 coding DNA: TGTGCCAGCAGCTTGGACGGGGGTAGCACAGATACGCAGTATTTT. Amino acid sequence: CASSLDGGSTDTQYF. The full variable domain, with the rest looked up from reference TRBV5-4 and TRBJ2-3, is ETGVTQSPTHLIKTRGQQVTLRCSSQSGHNTVSWYQQALGQGPQFIFQYYREEENGRGNFPPRFSGLQFPNYSSELNVNALELDDSALYLCASSLDGGSTDTQYFGPGTRLTVL.